This TCR beta chain was found in a study of cytomegalovirus exposure and HLA in healthy donors. Background on the study: Samples from HLA-typed donors yielded approximately 80 million unique TCRs in an early data release.

To note about this clone: The antigen is unknown.

Study-wide points: Reportedly, TCR beta sequences accurately predicted HLA-A and HLA-B alleles in most subjects. Cytomegalovirus association was assigned to 150 to 200 TCR beta chains. A later analysis linked a missense DCLRE1C variant to TCR beta V- and J-gene trimming.

PCR primers comprised 60 Vbeta and 13 Jbeta primers. Profiled with immunoSEQ multiplex PCR; TCRdb holds only in-frame clones, not every one. The table lists fewer than 100,000 clones. The CDR3 extends over 14 amino acids. CDR1 and CDR2 from the germline V gene are SGHTS and YDEGEE. V was trimmed by 2 bases and J by 3 bases, leaving 11 bases between them. The TCR sequence derives from a man younger than 30 in good health and CMV-seropositive. Specimen: PBMCs. The rearrangement uses TRBV5-8 and TRBJ1-2; D perhaps matches TRBD1 (6 bases). CDR3: CASSLERTDYGYTF. CDR3 nucleotide sequence: TGTGCCAGCAGCTTAGAAAGGACAGACTATGGCTACACCTTC.